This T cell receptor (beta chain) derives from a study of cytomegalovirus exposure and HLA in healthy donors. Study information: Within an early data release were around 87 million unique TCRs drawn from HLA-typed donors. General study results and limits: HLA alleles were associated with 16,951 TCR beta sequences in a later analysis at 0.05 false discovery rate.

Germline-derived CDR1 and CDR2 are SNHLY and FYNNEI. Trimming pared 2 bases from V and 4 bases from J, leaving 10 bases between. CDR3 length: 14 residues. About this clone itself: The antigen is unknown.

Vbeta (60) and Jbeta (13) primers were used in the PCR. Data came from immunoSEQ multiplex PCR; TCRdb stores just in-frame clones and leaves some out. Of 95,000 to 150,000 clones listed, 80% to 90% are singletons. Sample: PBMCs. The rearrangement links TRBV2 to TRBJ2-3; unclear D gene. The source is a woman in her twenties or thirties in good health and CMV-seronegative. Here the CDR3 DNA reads TGTGCCAGCAGTGAACCCCTAGATGCAGATACGCAGTATTTT. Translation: CASSEPLDADTQYF. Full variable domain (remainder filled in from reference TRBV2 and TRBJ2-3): EPEVTQTPSHQVTQMGQEVILRCVPISNHLYFYWYRQILGQKVEFLVSFYNNEISEKSEIFDDQFSVERPDGSNFTLKIRSTKLEDSAMYFCASSEPLDADTQYFGPGTRLTVL.